The 27 T cell receptor beta chains in this list originate from one sample, sequenced in a study of identical twins. TCRdb reprocessed the 5' RACE reads with MiXCR, giving one entry per CDR3 protein. The sample carries roughly 1,500,000 distinct CDR3 sequences, under 35% recorded once. The sample taken for sequencing was cord blood. These receptors all come from a newborn girl in good health.

In its sample, this clonotype was seen many times. The rearrangement joins TRBV3-1 to TRBJ1-2; D not resolved. Germline V gives CDR1 LGHDT, CDR2 YNNKEL (reference sequence). V was clipped by 3 bases and J by 4 bases, with 9 bases between them. CDR3 size: 13 residues. The CDR3 bases are TGTGCCAGCAGCCAGGTGGAAGGCTATGGCTACACCTTC. This sequence encodes CASSQVEGYGYTF.

This clonotype appeared many times. The chain has TRBV29-1 and TRBJ2-5, with D unclear. Germline CDR1 and CDR2: SQVTM and ANQGSEA. This CDR3 has 10 amino acids. V lost 4 bases and J 3 bases, leaving 3 bases between the germline ends. The CDR3: CSVGKETQYF. The CDR3 nucleotides are TGCAGCGTTGGCAAAGAGACCCAGTACTTC.

The V and J genes are TRBV30 and TRBJ1-1; no firm D call. Trimming pared 3 bases from V and 1 base from J, leaving 9 bases between. CDR1 and CDR2 from the germline V gene are GTSNPN and SVGIG (reference sequence). The CDR3 loop spans 13 amino acids. CDR3 coding DNA: TGTGCCTGGAGAAGATCAGGGAACACTGAAGCTTTCTTT. Its translation: CAWRRSGNTEAFF.

This clonotype turned up a few times. The rearrangement joins TRBV27 to TRBJ2-1; unclear D gene. CDR3 length: 14 residues. Trimming shortened V by 5 bases and J by 3 bases, and 11 bases separated the two germline ends. The germline gives CDR1 MNHEY, CDR2 SMNVEV (reference sequence). Written as DNA, the CDR3 is TGTGCCAGCAGTCTCCGTGGGATCTACAATGAGCAGTTCTTC. Translation gives CASSLRGIYNEQFF.

The rearrangement uses TRBV30 and TRBJ1-6; D unclear. The V gene's germline CDR1 is GTSNPN and CDR2 SVGIG (reference sequence). Trimming shortened V by 2 bases and J by 7 bases, and 3 bases separated the two germline ends. The CDR3 spans 11 residues. CDR3 DNA: TGTGCCTGGAGTATAAATTCACCCCTCCACTTT. Its protein product is CAWSINSPLHF. Supplemented by reference TRBV30 and TRBJ1-6, the full variable domain reads SQTIHQWPATLVQPVGSPLSLECTVEGTSNPNLYWYRQAAGRGLQLLFYSVGIGQISSEVPQNLSASRPQDRQFILSSKKLLLSDSGFYLCAWSINSPLHFGNGTRLTVT.

The V and J genes are TRBV9 and TRBJ2-7, with 10 bases that match TRBD1. There are 15 residues in the CDR3. Germline CDR1 is SGDLS and CDR2 is YYNGEE. The V and J ends lost 5 bases and 4 bases, in that order; junction bases with no gene match: 9. The CDR3 nucleotides read TGTGCCAGCAGTGCGACGGGGGGACAGGGGTACGAGCAGTACTTC. It codes for CASSATGGQGYEQYF.

The chain uses TRBV27 and TRBJ2-2; TRBD2 matches at 12 bases. The length of the CDR3 is 15 residues. V lost 10 bases and J lost 9; bases outside the gene matches: 12. Germline V gene lookup returns CDR1 MNHEY and CDR2 SMNVEV (reference sequence). DNA of the CDR3: TGTGCCACCAGACTAGCGGGAGATTCGTCCCGGGAGCTGTTTTTT. Its protein is CATRLAGDSSRELFF.

The sample holds a few counts of this clonotype. The chain combines TRBV27 with TRBJ1-6, with a tentative D call TRBD1 (5 bases). CDR1 and CDR2 from the germline V gene are MNHEY and SMNVEV (reference sequence). The CDR3 has 23 amino acids. V lost 3 bases and J lost 0, with 30 bases in between. The CDR3, as DNA: TGTGCCAGCAGTTTGGTAGGGGATCGCCGGGCGCGGGACCAAAGCTCCTATAATTCACCCCTCCACTTT. Residues: CASSLVGDRRARDQSSYNSPLHF.

Regarding this clonotype: The junction shows a germline mismatch at one end, possibly a read error. The V and J genes are TRBV20-1 and TRBJ1-6, with D possibly matching TRBD1 (6 bases). The CDR3 covers 15 residues. From germline, CDR1 is DFQATT and CDR2 SNEGSKA (reference sequence). DNA for the CDR3: TGCAGTGCTATTGAAGGGGGGACCTATAATTCACCCCCCCACTTT. It yields the protein CSAIEGGTYNSPPHF.

This chain uses TRBV27 with TRBJ2-7; TRBD2 agrees at 8 bases. CDR1 MNHEY and CDR2 SMNVEV come from the germline V gene (reference sequence). Germline trimming cut 7 bases from V and 7 bases from J; bases unmatched to any gene: 18. This CDR3 is 16 amino acids long. The CDR3 sequence: CASKSREGDIINEQYF. CDR3 DNA: TGTGCCAGCAAGAGTCGGGAGGGCGATATAATCAATGAGCAGTACTTC.

The CDR3 DNA sequence: TGTGCCAGCAGTTTGGGACTAACCTCTCACAATGAGCAGTTCTTC. The encoded protein is CASSLGLTSHNEQFF. V and J are TRBV6-2 or TRBV6-3 and TRBJ2-1, with 7 bases matching TRBD2. The CDR3 totals 15 residues. V lost 4 bases to trimming and J lost 5 bases; unmatched junction nucleotides: 8. Germline CDR1 MNHEY, CDR2 SVGEGT.

The genes are TRBV2 and TRBJ2-5; 9 bases match TRBD1. The CDR3 length is 13 residues. CDR1 is SNHLY, CDR2 FYNNEI, per germline. Trimming at V came to 6 bases and at J to 4 bases, leaving 3 bases not matched to a gene. CDR3 residues: CASRTGGPETQYF. The CDR3 DNA follows: TGTGCCAGCAGAACAGGGGGCCCAGAGACCCAGTACTTC.

This clonotype was recorded a few times. V usage is TRBV7-2 and J usage is TRBJ2-3, with D tentatively TRBD1 (6 bases). This CDR3 is 15 amino acids long. Germline-derived CDR1 and CDR2 are SGHTA and FQGNSA. V was clipped by 5 bases and J by 3 bases, with 15 bases between them. CDR3 nucleotide sequence: TGTGCCAGCAGCCCTCGGACAGAAAAAACAGATACGCAGTATTTT. Translated: CASSPRTEKTDTQYF.

This clonotype was detected a few times. The V and J genes are TRBV20-1 and TRBJ2-5, with 9 positions matching TRBD2. With 0 bases clipped from V and 2 bases from J, the junction kept 7 bases outside the gene matches. Germline loops: CDR1 DFQATT, CDR2 SNEGSKA (reference sequence). CDR3 length equals 16 residues. The DNA for the CDR3 is TGCAGTGCTAGAGATAGCGGGGGACCCTTACAAGAGACCCAGTACTTC. As protein: CSARDSGGPLQETQYF.

The chain uses TRBV27 and TRBJ2-7; D gene ambiguous. The ends were cut back, 5 bases at V and 5 bases at J, with 16 bases in the middle. This CDR3 contains 14 residues. Per germline, CDR1 MNHEY and CDR2 SMNVEV (reference sequence). Written as DNA, the CDR3 is TGTGCCAGCAGTCCCCGATCCCGCCGGAACGAGCAGTACTTC. This gives the protein CASSPRSRRNEQYF.

The chain joins TRBV2 to TRBJ2-4; 10 positions agree with TRBD2. V lost 3 bases, J lost 13 bases, and 12 bases stayed unmatched. This CDR3 contains 15 residues. CDR1 is SNHLY and CDR2 is FYNNEI in the germline V gene. The CDR3 sequence: CASSDSTSGTHKQYF. The CDR3 DNA sequence: TGTGCCAGCAGTGATTCCACTAGCGGGACGCACAAGCAGTACTTC.

A word on this clonotype: One junction end disagrees with the germline gene, perhaps due to a read error. J is TRBJ2-1 and V is TRBV7-9, with 12 bases identical to TRBD2. The CDR3 covers 15 residues. In germline, CDR1 is SEHNR, CDR2 FQNEAQ (reference sequence). The CDR3 reads CGSSPTSGGLDEQFF. The CDR3 coding sequence is TGTGGCAGCAGCCCGACTAGCGGGGGTCTCGATGAGCAGTTCTTC.

This clonotype came up a few times. This chain uses TRBV27 with TRBJ2-1; D gene uncertain. V was pared by 2 bases and J by 5 bases, with 16 bases between. The CDR3 consists of 16 residues. Germline V gene lookup returns CDR1 MNHEY and CDR2 SMNVEV (reference sequence). The CDR3 loop reads CASSLGPLEDDNEQFF. CDR3 in DNA: TGTGCCAGCAGTTTAGGCCCCCTAGAAGACGACAATGAGCAGTTCTTC.

This sequence joins TRBV21-1 and TRBJ2-7. TRBV21-1 represents a pseudogene. The CDR3 contains 13 residues. The CDR3 loop is CASSKRDYYEQYF. The CDR3 DNA is TGTGCCAGCAGCAAGCGAGACTACTACGAGCAGTACTTC.

This rearrangement joins TRBV7-9 to TRBJ2-2; TRBD2 aligns across 9 bases. V shed 4 bases, J shed 5 bases, and the junction held 5 bases outside the gene matches. The CDR3 consists of 15 residues. Per the germline V gene, CDR1 is SEHNR and CDR2 is FQNEAQ (reference sequence). The CDR3 coding sequence is TGTGCCAGCAGCTGGCGGGAGGGCCAAACCGGGGAGCTGTTTTTT. This encodes CASSWREGQTGELFF.

This clonotype showed up just a few times. The chain links TRBV20-1 to TRBJ2-1; tentative D call: TRBD1 (5 bases). The CDR3 is 15 amino acids. The germline V gene has CDR1 DFQATT and CDR2 SNEGSKA (reference sequence). Trimming left V 0 bases short and J 13 bases short, with 22 bases between. For the CDR3, the DNA is TGCAGTGCTAGAGATCCAGGCGGCAGGGTGCGGCCCCAGTTCTTC. Translation: CSARDPGGRVRPQFF.

The V call is TRBV12-3 or TRBV12-4, the J call TRBJ2-7; D may be TRBD2 (5 bases). V was pared by 7 bases and J by 2 bases, with 12 bases between. The CDR3 loop spans 13 amino acids. CDR3 region: CASTLSGTYEQYF. For the CDR3, the DNA is TGTGCCAGCACCTTAAGCGGAACCTACGAGCAGTACTTC.

This clonotype showed up just a few times. V gene TRBV10-2 combines with J gene TRBJ2-3; TRBD1 is a possible D gene (5 bases). This CDR3 is 11 amino acids long. CDR1 is WSHSY and CDR2 is SAAADI in the germline V gene. The ends were cut back, 5 bases at V and 8 bases at J, with 8 bases in the middle. CDR3 sequence (DNA): TGCGCCAGCAGTACTCAGGGTACGCAGTATTTT. This gives the protein CASSTQGTQYF.

The gene calls are TRBV7-2 and TRBJ1-5, with 8 bases lining up with TRBD1. CDR3 length: 16 residues. V was pared by 5 bases and J by 0 bases, with 6 bases of the junction left unmatched. Germline V gene lookup returns CDR1 SGHTA and CDR2 FQGNSA. Written as DNA, the CDR3 is TGTGCCAGCAGCCGCGACAGGGGTTATAGCAATCAGCCCCAGCATTTT. Residues: CASSRDRGYSNQPQHF.

The gene calls are TRBV6-2 or TRBV6-3 and TRBJ1-2; the match to TRBD1 covers 7 bases. The CDR3 consists of 15 residues. Per the germline V gene, CDR1 is MNHEY and CDR2 is SVGEGT. V was pared by 4 bases and J by 6 bases, with 11 bases of the junction left unmatched. The CDR3 DNA sequence: TGTGCCAGCAGTTCGAACTTCGCACAGGGGAATGGCTACACCTTC. Translating gives CASSSNFAQGNGYTF.

The V gene is TRBV29-1, the J gene TRBJ2-7; 7 bases fit TRBD2. There are 15 residues in the CDR3. V shed 6 bases and J 2 bases; nucleotides not matched to a gene: 13. CDR1 is SQVTM and CDR2 is ANQGSEA in the germline V gene. The CDR3 DNA reads TGCAGCGTCCCACAAAAGGGACGGGGGGCCTACGAGCAGTACTTC. Protein: CSVPQKGRGAYEQYF.

As for this clonotype: The junction shows a germline mismatch at one end, possibly a read error. In DNA form, the CDR3 reads TGTGCCAGCAGCCAAGAGAGCGGGAGGACCCCAGAACTAGCCAAAAGCATTCAGTACTTC. Its protein product is CASSQESGRTPELAKSIQYF. The V call is TRBV3-1, the J call TRBJ2-4; 9 positions agree with TRBD2. Germline CDR1 and CDR2: LGHDT and YNNKEL (reference sequence). This CDR3 has 20 residues.